The 22 T cell receptor beta chains below were found in one sample sequenced in a study of monozygotic twins with inflammatory bowel disease (dated by TCRdb to about 2019). The library relied on 5' RACE. This sample was sequenced with an Illumina HiSeq 2500. Each entry corresponds to one CDR3 protein sequence from reads that TCRdb reprocessed, and DNA is not given. This sample's records show around 380,000 distinct CDR3 sequences. Together, the top ten hold 2% to 3% of the sample. What was sequenced was blood. These receptors were obtained from a human donor with ulcerative colitis or Crohn's disease, or a healthy co-twin of an affected twin (not recorded which).

The chain is built from TRBV27 and TRBJ1-4. Germline V gene data show CDR1 as MNHEY and CDR2 as SMNVEV (reference sequence). CDR3 length: 16 amino acids. CDR3 amino acids: CASSLGVGATNEKLFF.

The V gene is TRBV12-3 or TRBV12-4, the J gene TRBJ1-1; no DNA is available, so the TRBD1 call from TCRdb remains unchecked. This CDR3 region has 16 residues. The chain's CDR3 is CASSLGTFRGGTEAFF.

The V and J genes are TRBV5-4 and TRBJ1-2; the TCRdb D gene call, TRBD1, has no DNA to confirm it. The germline gives CDR1 SGHNT, CDR2 YYREEE (reference sequence). This CDR3 is built from 15 residues. This CDR3 reads CASSRKTGGGGGYTF.

This rearrangement joins TRBV25-1 to TRBJ2-3; TCRdb indicates TRBD1, and absent DNA this call remains unverified. The CDR3 is made up of 15 amino acids. Germline assignment: CDR1 MGHDK and CDR2 SYGVNS. CDR3 region: CASSEMAGGTDTQYF.

This chain connects TRBV25-1 to TRBJ2-5. The CDR3 spans 14 residues. Germline V gene data show CDR1 as MGHDK and CDR2 as SYGVNS. The CDR3 is CASSKFRDQETQYF.

The CDR3 loop is CASSQERGASGWRETQYF. V and J are TRBV4-3 and TRBJ2-5; TCRdb's D call, TRBD2, is unchecked because there is no DNA. Germline loops: CDR1 LGHNA, CDR2 YSLEER. This CDR3 comprises 18 residues.

The rearrangement links TRBV12-3 or TRBV12-4 to TRBJ2-2. The CDR3 sequence is 15 residues long. This chain's CDR3 is CASSLWPGLTGELFF.

CDR3 sequence reads: CASSPLYRVSYEQYF. The chain combines TRBV27 with TRBJ2-7; without DNA, the TCRdb call of TRBD1 cannot be checked. Germline loops: CDR1 MNHEY, CDR2 SMNVEV (reference sequence). The CDR3 runs 15 residues.

The rearrangement links TRBV6-5 to TRBJ1-3; TCRdb proposes TRBD1, but this gene call is untestable without DNA. There are 12 residues in the CDR3. CDR1 MNHEY and CDR2 SVGAGI come from the germline V gene. The CDR3 spells CASRDKENTIYF.

V is TRBV12-3 or TRBV12-4 and J is TRBJ1-6. The CDR3 consists of 13 residues. The CDR3 is CASSPSNNSPLHF.

The chain has TRBV12-3 or TRBV12-4 and TRBJ1-6; TCRdb names TRBD1, which stays unverified in the absence of DNA. The CDR3 has 13 residues. The CDR3 here is CASSYRVISPLHF.

The chain links TRBV5-6 to TRBJ2-7. CDR3 length equals 14 residues. Germline lookup yields CDR1 SGHDT and CDR2 YYEEEE. CDR3 amino acids: CASSLAGTTYEQYF.

The rearrangement joins TRBV7-9 to TRBJ1-1; TCRdb names TRBD1, which stays unverified in the absence of DNA. The CDR3 consists of 14 residues. CDR1 is SEHNR, CDR2 FQNEAQ, per germline (reference sequence). CDR3: CASSPGTHNTEAFF.

The rearrangement links TRBV15 to TRBJ1-6; TCRdb picks TRBD1, but there is no DNA to check that call. The CDR3 covers 17 residues. Germline V lookup: CDR1 LNHNV, CDR2 YYDKDF (reference sequence). The CDR3 loop is CATSLPTRTPAGSPLHF.

The rearrangement links TRBV5-8 to TRBJ1-3; TCRdb names TRBD1, which stays unverified in the absence of DNA. In germline, CDR1 is SGHTS, CDR2 YDEGEE. CDR3 length: 11 amino acids. The chain's CDR3 is CAGGNGNTIYF.

The chain recombines TRBV11-2 with TRBJ2-7; TCRdb's D gene call, TRBD2, goes unchecked for lack of DNA. The CDR3 has 16 amino acids. CDR1 is SGHAT and CDR2 is FQNNGV in the germline V gene. CDR3 sequence: CASSLVSSGRAHEQYF.

The chain carries TRBV7-9 and TRBJ2-5; TCRdb names TRBD2, which stays unverified in the absence of DNA. The CDR3 is 17 amino acids. Germline loops: CDR1 SEHNR, CDR2 FQNEAQ (reference sequence). The chain's CDR3 is CASSLLAGALYQETQYF.

This chain links TRBV9 with TRBJ1-6; TCRdb's D gene call, TRBD1, goes unchecked for lack of DNA. Germline V CDR1 and CDR2: SGDLS, YYNGEE. The CDR3 consists of 13 residues. This CDR3 is CASRGQNNSPLHF.

The chain couples TRBV4-3 to TRBJ2-2. The CDR3 runs to 16 residues. Germline values: CDR1 LGHNA, CDR2 YSLEER. Here the CDR3 reads CASSPKYPLGSGELFF.

Here the CDR3 reads CASSPGRGETQYF. This chain joins TRBV27 and TRBJ2-5; TCRdb proposes TRBD2, but this gene call is untestable without DNA. Germline loops: CDR1 MNHEY, CDR2 SMNVEV (reference sequence). CDR3 size: 13 residues.

V is TRBV7-6 and J is TRBJ2-1; lacking DNA, the TRBD2 call made by TCRdb goes unchecked. Germline V gene lookup returns CDR1 SGHVS and CDR2 FNYEAQ. The CDR3 covers 17 residues. The CDR3 is CASSLEVGGGRRNEQFF. Supplemented by reference TRBV7-6 and TRBJ2-1, the full variable domain reads GAGVSQSPRYKVTKRGQDVALRCDPISGHVSLYWYRQALGQGPEFLTYFNYEAQQDKSGLPNDRFSAERPEGSISTLTIQRTEQRDSAMYRCASSLEVGGGRRNEQFFGPGTRLTVL.

The gene calls are TRBV20-1 and TRBJ1-5; TCRdb outputs TRBD1, but without DNA this stays unchecked. The V gene's germline CDR1 is DFQATT and CDR2 SNEGSKA (reference sequence). The CDR3 totals 13 residues. The CDR3 region is CRAGAGEDQPQHF.